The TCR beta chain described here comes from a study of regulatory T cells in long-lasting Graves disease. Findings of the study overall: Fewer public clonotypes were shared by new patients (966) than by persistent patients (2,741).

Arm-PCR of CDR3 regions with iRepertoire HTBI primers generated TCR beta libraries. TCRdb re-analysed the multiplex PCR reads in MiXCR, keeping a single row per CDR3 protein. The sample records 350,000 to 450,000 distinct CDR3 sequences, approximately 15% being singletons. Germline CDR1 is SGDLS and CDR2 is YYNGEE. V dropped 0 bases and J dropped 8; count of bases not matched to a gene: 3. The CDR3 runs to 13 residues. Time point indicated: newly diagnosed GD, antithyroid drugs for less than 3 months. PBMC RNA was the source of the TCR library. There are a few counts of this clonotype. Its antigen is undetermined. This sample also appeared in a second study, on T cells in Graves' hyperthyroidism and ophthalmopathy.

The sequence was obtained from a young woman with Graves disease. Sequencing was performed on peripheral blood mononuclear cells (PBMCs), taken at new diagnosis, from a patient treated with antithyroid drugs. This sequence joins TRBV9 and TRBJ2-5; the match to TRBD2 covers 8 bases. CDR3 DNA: TGTGCCAGCAGCGTAGACGGGAGGGAAACCCAGTACTTC. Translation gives CASSVDGRETQYF.